The 15 T cell receptor beta chains below come from one sample, sequenced in a study of blood T cell repertoires in COVID-19. The table came from immunoSEQ multiplex PCR; TCRdb's copy has only in-frame clones and leaves some out. In the table there are around 150,000 clones, 82% of which are singletons. Material for sequencing was PBMCs or T cells enriched from blood (not recorded which). The receptors originated from a man aged 50 to 60 who had recovered from COVID-19.

Here the CDR3 reads CSVGNGQVGGYEQYF. In DNA form, the CDR3 reads TGCAGCGTTGGAAACGGACAGGTCGGAGGCTACGAGCAGTACTTC. The genes are TRBV29-1 and TRBJ2-7; 7 bases match TRBD1. Per germline, CDR1 SQVTM and CDR2 ANQGSEA. The CDR3 has 15 amino acids. The ends lost 4 bases at V and 3 bases at J; junction bases unmatched: 12.

V is TRBV2 and J is TRBJ1-6, with 7 bases lining up with TRBD1. V was pared by 6 bases and J by 5 bases, with 4 bases of the junction left unmatched. Germline CDR1 reads SNHLY; CDR2 reads FYNNEI. This CDR3 spans 14 amino acids. The CDR3 spells CASRRDRDNSPLHF. CDR3 DNA: TGTGCCAGCAGGAGAGACAGGGATAATTCACCCCTCCACTTT.

This chain connects TRBV5-5 to TRBJ2-2; D is unresolved. This CDR3 region has 16 residues. With 3 bases removed from V and 2 bases from J, the gap between germline ends came to 14 bases. The V gene's germline CDR1 is SGHKS and CDR2 YYEKEE (reference sequence). The CDR3: CASSSERQINTGELFF. The CDR3, as DNA: TGTGCCAGCAGCTCGGAGAGGCAGATTAACACCGGGGAGCTGTTTTTT.

This chain joins TRBV4-1 and TRBJ1-5; a possible D gene is TRBD1 (5 bases). CDR1 MGHRA and CDR2 YSYEKL come from the germline V gene. V was clipped by 0 bases and J by 6 bases, with 12 bases between them. This CDR3 is 15 amino acids long. The CDR3 region is CASSQDGLGLQPQHF. CDR3 in DNA: TGCGCCAGCAGCCAAGATGGATTGGGGCTTCAGCCCCAGCATTTT.

V usage is TRBV7-2 and J usage is TRBJ2-6, with 9 positions matching TRBD1. Per germline, CDR1 SGHTA and CDR2 FQGNSA. The CDR3 length is 16 residues. Trimming cost V 5 bases and J 4 bases; bases outside gene matches: 6. The CDR3 here is CASSGGTGRGANVLTF. The CDR3 coding sequence is TGTGCCAGCAGCGGCGGGACAGGGAGAGGGGCCAACGTCCTGACTTTC.

The genes are TRBV19 and TRBJ1-5, with TRBD1 identical over 9 bases. V trimming: 6 bases; J trimming: 2 bases; junction bases outside the gene matches: 5. Germline V lookup: CDR1 LNHDA, CDR2 SQIVND (reference sequence). The CDR3 runs to 15 residues. CDR3 sequence: CASRTTGGGNQPQHF. The CDR3 nucleotides are TGTGCCAGTAGGACGACAGGGGGTGGCAATCAGCCCCAGCATTTT.

The V gene is TRBV7-9, the J gene TRBJ2-1; TRBD2 aligns across 8 bases. Germline values: CDR1 SEHNR, CDR2 FQNEAQ (reference sequence). V gave up 5 bases and J gave up 9 bases; unmatched junction bases: 18. There are 17 residues in the CDR3. The DNA for the CDR3 is TGTGCCAGCAGCCCCCGGGCCGGGAGGGCCAGAGGGCCTGAGCAGTTCTTC. It translates to CASSPRAGRARGPEQFF.

The chain has TRBV6-2 or TRBV6-3 and TRBJ2-5; TRBD1 matches at 12 bases. Germline-derived CDR1 and CDR2 are MNHEY and SVGEGT. The CDR3 length is 14 residues. V trimming: 2 bases; J trimming: 10 bases; junction bases outside the gene matches: 5. CDR3 nucleotides: TGTGCCAGCAGTTACGGGACAGGGGGCGCAAACCAGTACTTC. This translates into CASSYGTGGANQYF.

V and J are TRBV29-1 and TRBJ2-7; 15 positions agree with TRBD2. The CDR3 spans 17 residues. Trimming cost V 6 bases and J 2 bases; bases outside gene matches: 11. Looked up from germline, CDR1 is SQVTM and CDR2 is ANQGSEA. The CDR3 region has the DNA TGCAGCGTAGTCTCGGGGACTAGCGGGAGGTTTGCCTACGAGCAGTACTTC. Protein product: CSVVSGTSGRFAYEQYF.

The gene calls are TRBV10-3 and TRBJ2-2; TRBD1 is a possible D gene (6 bases). V lost 7 bases to trimming and J lost 7 bases, with 13 bases between them. CDR3 size: 13 residues. From germline, CDR1 is ENHRY and CDR2 SYGVKD. The CDR3: CAIKGDFGGELFF. The CDR3 nucleotides are TGTGCCATCAAGGGGGATTTTGGCGGGGAGCTGTTTTTT.

The V and J genes are TRBV28 and TRBJ2-3; 7 positions match TRBD2. From germline, CDR1 is MDHEN and CDR2 SYDVKM. The CDR3 runs to 17 residues. V shed 5 bases and J 0 bases; nucleotides not matched to a gene: 11. CDR3 in DNA: TGTGCCAGCAGTCCAATAGCGGGTCCTTCTAGCACAGATACGCAGTATTTT. Translation: CASSPIAGPSSTDTQYF.

V is TRBV2 and J is TRBJ2-6; no firm D call. This CDR3 is built from 15 residues. Trimming removed 4 bases from V and 0 bases from J, with 7 bases in between. CDR1 is SNHLY, CDR2 FYNNEI, per germline. CDR3 residues: CASSASSSGANVLTF. DNA of the CDR3: TGTGCCAGCAGTGCGAGTAGCTCTGGGGCCAACGTCCTGACTTTC.

The chain employs TRBV7-9 and TRBJ2-1; no clear D gene. V was cut by 3 bases and J by 6 bases, with 9 bases left in between. The CDR3 runs to 13 residues. Germline loops: CDR1 SEHNR, CDR2 FQNEAQ (reference sequence). The DNA of the CDR3 is TGTGCCAGCAGCTTTCCAGTACCCAATGAGCAGTTCTTC. Translation: CASSFPVPNEQFF.

The gene calls are TRBV5-4 and TRBJ2-6; possible D gene TRBD1, 6 bases. This CDR3 contains 15 residues. V shed 1 base and J shed 2 bases, with 7 bases lying between them. Germline CDR1 reads SGHNT; CDR2 reads YYREEE (reference sequence). The CDR3 DNA sequence: TGTGCCAGCAGCTTGAACAGGGCTGGGGCCAACGTCCTGACTTTC. It specifies CASSLNRAGANVLTF.

The chain joins TRBV3-1 (or the pseudogene TRBV3-2) to TRBJ2-6; D remains ambiguous. The CDR3 extends over 15 amino acids. Germline V gives CDR1 LGHDT, CDR2 YNNKEL (reference sequence). V was shortened by 2 bases and J by 0 bases, with 5 bases between the two germline ends. CDR3 coding DNA: TGTGCCAGCAGCCAAACGAGCTCTGGGGCCAACGTCCTGACTTTC. It translates to CASSQTSSGANVLTF.